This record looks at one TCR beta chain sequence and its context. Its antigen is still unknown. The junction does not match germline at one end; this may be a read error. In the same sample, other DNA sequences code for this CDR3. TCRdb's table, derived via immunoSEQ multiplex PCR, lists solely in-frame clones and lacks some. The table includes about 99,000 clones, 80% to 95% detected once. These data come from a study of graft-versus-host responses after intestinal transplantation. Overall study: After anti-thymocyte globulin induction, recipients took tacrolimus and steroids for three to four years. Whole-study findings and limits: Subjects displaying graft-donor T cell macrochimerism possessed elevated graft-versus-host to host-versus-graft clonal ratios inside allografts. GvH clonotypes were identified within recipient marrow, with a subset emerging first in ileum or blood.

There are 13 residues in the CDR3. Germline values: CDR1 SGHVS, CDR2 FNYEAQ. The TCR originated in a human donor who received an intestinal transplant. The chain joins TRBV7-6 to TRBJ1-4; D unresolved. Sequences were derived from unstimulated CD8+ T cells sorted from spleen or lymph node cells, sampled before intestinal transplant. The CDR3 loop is CASSYGTYEKLFF. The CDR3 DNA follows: TGTGCCAGCAGCTACGGCACGTATGAAAAACTATTTTTT.